What follows are 32 T cell receptor beta chains derived from one specimen sequenced in a study of spatial heterogeneity in lung cancer. The sample's time point: sample taken at primary tumor resection. Whole RNA from tumor, nontumor lung or frozen PBMC was sequenced unsorted. MiXCR, applied by TCRdb to the 5' RACE reads, yields one record per CDR3 protein. The sample holds over 10,000 distinct CDR3 sequences, about 5.1% seen once. Specimen: lung tumor tissue, collected at surgery. The receptor source for this set is a human donor with early-stage non-small cell lung cancer.

This clonotype was seen only a few times. This beta chain is an off-target read within a library intended for alpha chains, so its frequency means little. The V gene is TRBV6-2 or TRBV6-3, the J gene TRBJ2-3, with 9 bases identical to TRBD2. Germline trimming cut 2 bases from V and 0 bases from J; bases unmatched to any gene: 0. Per germline, CDR1 MNHEY and CDR2 SVGEGT. The CDR3 loop spans 15 amino acids. CDR3 nucleotide sequence: TGTGCCAGCAGTTACACTAGCGGGAGCACAGATACGCAGTATTTT. Translation gives CASSYTSGSTDTQYF.

This clonotype was found many times. This beta chain turned up in a library designed for alpha chains; as an off-target read, its abundance says little. V and J are TRBV19 and TRBJ2-1; maybe TRBD2 (7 bases). The CDR3 length is 13 residues. V lost 3 bases, J lost 8 bases, and 11 bases lay in between. Germline V lookup: CDR1 LNHDA, CDR2 SQIVND (reference sequence). The DNA of the CDR3 is TGTGCCAGTAGTATCGCGGGGGCGGATGAGCAGTTCTTC. Protein: CASSIAGADEQFF.

In this sample, this clonotype turned up many times. This beta chain slipped into a library made for alpha chains as a stray read, so its size is not meaningful. The chain uses TRBV9 and TRBJ2-1; 7 nucleotides align to TRBD2. Looked up from germline, CDR1 is SGDLS and CDR2 is YYNGEE. With 4 bases clipped from V and 6 bases from J, the junction kept 13 bases outside the gene matches. This CDR3 region has 16 residues. The CDR3 region has the DNA TGTGCCAGCAGCCCAGCCCGACTAGCCACGGGCAATGAGCAGTTCTTC. Protein product: CASSPARLATGNEQFF.

This clonotype was counted ten times or more. Little can be read into the size of this beta chain, an off-target read in a library designed for alpha chains. The gene calls are TRBV20-1 and TRBJ1-1, with a possible D match to TRBD1 (6 bases). V shed 5 bases and J shed 5 bases, with 21 bases lying between them. CDR1 DFQATT and CDR2 SNEGSKA come from the germline V gene (reference sequence). This CDR3 region has 15 residues. As DNA, the CDR3 is TGCAGTGCTCCGACCGTTACAGGGCAGAGGACTGAAGCTTTCTTT. This codes for CSAPTVTGQRTEAFF.

This clonotype is labeled medium-sized (0.01 to 0.1%). This beta chain lies outside the target of a library built for alpha chains; its clone size means little. CDR3 sequence: CASSRTSGTDTQYF. The DNA for the CDR3 is TGTGCCAGCAGCCGAACTAGCGGAACAGATACGCAGTATTTT. The chain combines TRBV12-3 or TRBV12-4 with TRBJ2-3, with 8 bases fitting TRBD2. The CDR3 length is 14 residues. V lost 6 bases, J lost 3 bases, and 5 bases stayed unmatched.

This clonotype came up many times. This beta chain represents an off-target read in a library built for alpha chains; its size is of limited meaning. V usage is TRBV20-1 and J usage is TRBJ1-1; D unresolved. The V end lost 5 bases, the J end lost 6 bases, and 19 bases lay between the germline ends. In germline, CDR1 is DFQATT, CDR2 SNEGSKA (reference sequence). This CDR3 is 14 amino acids long. In nucleotides, the CDR3 is TGCAGTGCTCCAACTACCGGGAATAGGGCTGAAGCTTTCTTT. Amino acid sequence: CSAPTTGNRAEAFF.

This clonotype was detected many times. Little can be read into the size of this beta chain, an off-target read in a library designed for alpha chains. The genes are TRBV27 and TRBJ2-1, with D hard to call. Germline loops: CDR1 MNHEY, CDR2 SMNVEV (reference sequence). The germline V and J ends were trimmed by 7 bases and 3 bases, with 19 bases remaining between them. CDR3 length equals 16 residues. CDR3 protein: CASKASMGRYYNEQFF. CDR3 DNA sequence: TGTGCCAGCAAGGCCTCAATGGGTCGTTACTACAATGAGCAGTTCTTC.

At least ten counts were recorded for this clonotype. Because this beta chain is a stray read in a library intended to capture alpha chains, its abundance should not be given much weight. The gene calls are TRBV6-2 or TRBV6-3 and TRBJ1-5; a weak D match, TRBD1 (5 bases). This CDR3 region has 16 residues. V lost 11 bases and J 1 base, leaving 21 bases between the germline ends. CDR1 is MNHEY and CDR2 is SVGEGT in the germline V gene. The CDR3 sequence is CASRDRLLSSNQPQHF. CDR3 DNA sequence: TGTGCCTCCCGGGACCGACTACTTTCCAGCAATCAGCCCCAGCATTTT.

This clonotype was seen many times. A library made for alpha chains picked up this beta chain off target, so its size means little. This chain links TRBV28 with TRBJ1-1; TRBD1 aligns across 11 bases. Germline V CDR1 and CDR2: MDHEN, SYDVKM. The CDR3 is 15 amino acids. V dropped 4 bases and J dropped 3; count of bases not matched to a gene: 4. The CDR3 protein is CASSSPGQGDTEAFF. The CDR3 region has the DNA TGTGCCAGCAGTTCCCCGGGACAGGGGGACACTGAAGCTTTCTTT.

The sample holds many counts of this clonotype. This beta chain came through as a stray read in a library set up for alpha chains, and its size says little. V gene TRBV12-3 or TRBV12-4 combines with J gene TRBJ2-1; D ambiguous. The CDR3 has 13 residues. Trimming left V 6 bases short and J 5 bases short, with 11 bases between. The CDR3 spells CASRPDGHNEQFF. CDR3 DNA sequence: TGTGCCAGCAGGCCCGACGGGCACAATGAGCAGTTCTTC.

As regards this clonotype: This beta chain is off target for a library built for alpha chains, so its abundance means little. The genes are TRBV12-3 or TRBV12-4 and TRBJ2-1; no definite D call. The CDR3 is made up of 12 amino acids. V was trimmed by 1 base and J by 13 bases, leaving 11 bases between them. The chain's CDR3 is CASSLEGQDQFF. The CDR3 DNA reads TGTGCCAGCAGTTTAGAGGGTCAGGATCAGTTCTTC.

This clonotype appeared many times. For a library built for alpha chains, this beta chain is a stray read; little rests on its size. V usage is TRBV6-5 and J usage is TRBJ2-6, with TRBD2 matching over 11 bases. The length of the CDR3 is 20 residues. V lost 2 bases and J lost 3; bases outside the gene matches: 12. Germline lookup yields CDR1 MNHEY and CDR2 SVGAGI. This CDR3 reads CASSYKTGTLAGVGANVLTF. CDR3 in DNA: TGTGCCAGCAGTTACAAAACGGGTACACTAGCGGGAGTTGGGGCCAACGTCCTGACTTTC.

Regarding this clonotype: Because the library targeted alpha chains, this beta chain is an off-target read whose size means little. The chain has TRBV2 and TRBJ1-6; the D gene is possibly TRBD1 (5 bases). Germline V gene data show CDR1 as SNHLY and CDR2 as FYNNEI. Trimming took 8 bases from V and 5 from J, leaving 19 bases between them. This CDR3 is 16 amino acids long. CDR3 sequence reads: CASSGDAGFDNSPLHF. As DNA, the CDR3 is TGTGCCAGCTCCGGGGACGCAGGATTTGATAATTCACCCCTCCACTTT.

This clonotype occurred many times. This beta chain represents an off-target read in a library built for alpha chains; its size is of limited meaning. CDR3 protein: CASSPRPGTENTGELFF. The CDR3 nucleotides are TGTGCCAGCAGCCCTCGTCCCGGGACGGAGAACACCGGGGAGCTGTTTTTT. The chain recombines TRBV9 with TRBJ2-2; either TRBD1 or TRBD2 may fit D (5 bases each). The CDR3 spans 17 residues. CDR1 and CDR2 from the germline V gene are SGDLS and YYNGEE. With 4 bases removed from V and 1 base from J, the gap between germline ends came to 17 bases.

This clonotype was seen many times. For a library built for alpha chains, this beta chain is a stray read; little rests on its size. The rearrangement uses TRBV9 and TRBJ2-3, with a tentative D call TRBD2 (6 bases). This CDR3 has 16 residues. Germline V CDR1 and CDR2: SGDLS, YYNGEE. Trimming took 4 bases from V and 1 from J, leaving 16 bases between them. Written as DNA, the CDR3 is TGTGCCAGCAGCTTCCGGACGCGCGGGGGCACAGATACGCAGTATTTT. It codes for CASSFRTRGGTDTQYF.

This clonotype was counted ten times or more. As an off-target read in a library built for alpha chains, this beta chain has a frequency of little significance. This rearrangement joins TRBV14 to TRBJ2-3; a weak D match, TRBD2 (6 bases). The V gene's germline CDR1 is SGHDN and CDR2 FVKESK. CDR3 size: 19 residues. V lost 0 bases and J lost 3, with 22 bases in between. CDR3 DNA sequence: TGTGCCAGCAGCCAAGATGGTACCGGGAGAGCCCTGGGGACAGATACGCAGTATTTT. It translates to CASSQDGTGRALGTDTQYF.

This clonotype rates as medium-sized (0.01 to 0.1%). The library was built for alpha chains, so this beta chain is an off-target read and its size means little. V usage is TRBV12-3 or TRBV12-4 and J usage is TRBJ1-1; D call uncertain. V lost 3 bases and J lost 1, with 6 bases in between. This CDR3 comprises 13 residues. The DNA for the CDR3 is TGTGCCAGCAGTTTCGAAGGGAACACTGAAGCTTTCTTT. Its protein is CASSFEGNTEAFF.

This clonotype came up many times. Because the library targeted alpha chains, this beta chain is an off-target read whose size means little. V gene TRBV25-1 combines with J gene TRBJ2-5; the D gene is possibly TRBD1 (5 bases). The CDR3 runs 14 residues. Germline values: CDR1 MGHDK, CDR2 SYGVNS. With 5 bases removed from V and 5 bases from J, the gap between germline ends came to 15 bases. The CDR3 protein is CASSPGARLETQYF. In DNA form, the CDR3 reads TGTGCCAGCAGTCCTGGGGCCCGGCTCGAGACCCAGTACTTC.

Many counts were recorded for this clonotype. Little can be read into the size of this beta chain, an off-target read in a library designed for alpha chains. The chain couples TRBV20-1 to TRBJ1-1; D not resolved. The length of the CDR3 is 13 residues. The ends were cut back, 6 bases at V and 1 base at J, with 12 bases in the middle. CDR1 DFQATT and CDR2 SNEGSKA come from the germline V gene (reference sequence). CDR3 region: CSARIAANTEAFF. CDR3 coding DNA: TGCAGTGCAAGAATAGCGGCGAACACTGAAGCTTTCTTT.

This clonotype was seen many times. This beta chain was picked up by a library intended for alpha chains and is off target, so its count carries little meaning. The chain joins TRBV12-3 or TRBV12-4 to TRBJ1-1, with D perhaps TRBD1 (5 bases). The V and J ends lost 4 bases and 1 base respectively, with 7 bases between them. The length of the CDR3 is 13 residues. The CDR3 sequence is CASSWGGNTEAFF. Written as DNA, the CDR3 is TGTGCCAGCAGTTGGGGCGGGAACACTGAAGCTTTCTTT.

This clonotype qualifies as large. For a library built for alpha chains, this beta chain is a stray read; little rests on its size. The rearrangement uses TRBV18 and TRBJ1-2, with D perhaps TRBD1 (6 bases). Looked up from germline, CDR1 is KGHSH and CDR2 is LQKENI. There are 13 residues in the CDR3. V was clipped by 1 base and J by 8 bases, with 11 bases between them. The CDR3: CASSPREGGGYTF. CDR3 coding DNA: TGTGCCAGCTCACCACGTGAAGGGGGAGGCTACACCTTC.

This clonotype was detected a few times. This beta chain appears as a stray read in a library generated for alpha chains; its size is not informative. The J gene is TRBJ2-5, the V gene TRBV4-2; D possibly matches TRBD1 or TRBD2 (6 bases each). Trimming took off 4 bases at V and 4 bases at J, with 19 bases between the two ends. Germline loops: CDR1 LGHNA, CDR2 YNFKEQ. The CDR3 totals 16 residues. CDR3 protein: CASSPLVRGDSETQYF. The CDR3 coding sequence is TGTGCCAGCAGCCCCTTGGTGAGGGGGGACTCAGAGACCCAGTACTTC.

This clonotype was counted ten times or more. This beta chain was picked up by a library intended for alpha chains and is off target, so its count carries little meaning. This rearrangement joins TRBV20-1 to TRBJ1-2; D is unresolved. The germline V gene has CDR1 DFQATT and CDR2 SNEGSKA (reference sequence). V was trimmed by 3 bases and J by 1 base, leaving 9 bases between them. This CDR3 contains 13 residues. This CDR3 reads CSASVGSNYGYTF. The CDR3, as DNA: TGCAGTGCTAGCGTTGGAAGTAACTATGGCTACACCTTC.

This clonotype was seen at least ten times. This beta chain came through as a stray read in a library set up for alpha chains, and its size says little. The chain has TRBV20-1 and TRBJ2-1; TRBD2 is a possible D gene (7 bases). The V gene lost 5 bases and the J gene lost 0 bases, with 17 bases spanning the gap. Germline CDR1 is DFQATT and CDR2 is SNEGSKA (reference sequence). The CDR3 extends over 16 amino acids. The CDR3 sequence: CSALGAGGPSYNEQFF. As DNA, the CDR3 is TGCAGTGCTCTGGGGGCCGGGGGGCCCTCCTACAATGAGCAGTTCTTC.

This clonotype was counted many times. A library prepared for alpha chains yielded this beta chain as an off-target read; its size is of little meaning. V is TRBV12-3 or TRBV12-4 and J is TRBJ2-7, with a tentative D call TRBD2 (7 bases). Trimming left V 3 bases short and J 6 bases short, with 18 bases between. The length of the CDR3 is 15 residues. This chain's CDR3 is CASSLGGGGLVEQYF. DNA of the CDR3: TGTGCCAGCAGTTTGGGGGGCGGGGGCTTGGTCGAGCAGTACTTC.

This clonotype came up many times. Found in a library prepared for alpha chains, this beta chain is an off-target read, and its abundance has little meaning. The V gene is TRBV2, the J gene TRBJ2-5; 8 bases are shared with TRBD1. V lost 4 bases to trimming and J lost 5 bases; unmatched junction nucleotides: 9. Germline CDR1 reads SNHLY; CDR2 reads FYNNEI. The CDR3 is 15 amino acids. The chain's CDR3 is CASSGQGQVRETQYF. The CDR3 region has the DNA TGTGCCAGCAGTGGACAGGGGCAGGTCCGGGAGACCCAGTACTTC.

This clonotype was counted ten times or more. This beta chain appears as a stray read in a library generated for alpha chains; its size is not informative. The J gene is TRBJ2-2, the V gene TRBV11-3; 7 bases line up with TRBD2. This CDR3 spans 16 amino acids. Germline values: CDR1 SGHNT, CDR2 YENEEA. After removal of 4 bases from V and 1 base from J, the junction contained 6 bases not matched to a gene. CDR3: CASSSPSGMNTGELFF. The CDR3 DNA follows: TGTGCCAGCAGCTCTCCCAGCGGGATGAACACCGGGGAGCTGTTTTTT.

Of note for this clonotype: This beta chain is off target for a library built for alpha chains, so its abundance means little. The rearrangement links TRBV15 to TRBJ2-5; 7 positions agree with TRBD1. The CDR3 sequence is 16 residues long. The V and J ends lost 1 base and 0 bases, in that order; junction bases with no gene match: 5. Germline V lookup: CDR1 LNHNV, CDR2 YYDKDF (reference sequence). CDR3 sequence reads: CATSRGGTDNQETQYF. The CDR3 bases are TGTGCCACCAGCAGAGGAGGGACAGATAACCAAGAGACCCAGTACTTC.

This clonotype was observed many times. At one of its ends the junction is not consistent with the germline gene, which may arise from a read error. This beta chain is a stray sequence in a library constructed for alpha chains; its clone size is not meaningful. The rearrangement joins TRBV3-1 to TRBJ1-2; D is uncertain. Per the germline V gene, CDR1 is LGHDT and CDR2 is YNNKEL (reference sequence). This CDR3 has 14 amino acids. The CDR3 loop reads CASSQREGSYGYTF. As DNA, the CDR3 is TGTGCCAGCAGCCAACGTGAAGGGAGCTATGGCTATACCTTC.

This clonotype was recorded at least ten times. With the library built for alpha chains, this beta chain is off target and its frequency is not meaningful. J is TRBJ1-4 and V is TRBV10-3; D is uncertain. With 5 bases removed from V and 7 bases from J, the gap between germline ends came to 11 bases. The V gene's germline CDR1 is ENHRY and CDR2 SYGVKD. This CDR3 is built from 13 residues. CDR3 amino acids: CAISSGSGEKLFF. The CDR3, as DNA: TGTGCCATCAGTTCCGGGTCCGGTGAAAAACTGTTTTTT.

There are many counts of this clonotype. Because this beta chain is a stray read in a library intended to capture alpha chains, its abundance should not be given much weight. This chain joins TRBV12-3 or TRBV12-4 and TRBJ2-2; D is undetermined. V gave up 5 bases and J gave up 3 bases, with 7 bases separating them. The CDR3 extends over 13 amino acids. The CDR3 bases are TGTGCCAGCAGTATGGACCACACCGGGGAGCTGTTTTTT. Its translation: CASSMDHTGELFF.

This clonotype was recorded many times. This beta chain is an off-target read within a library intended for alpha chains, so its frequency means little. The chain recombines TRBV4-3 with TRBJ1-1; no clear D gene. CDR3 length equals 14 residues. The V gene lost 6 bases and the J gene lost 3 bases, with 14 bases spanning the gap. The germline V gene encodes CDR1 LGHNA and CDR2 YSLEER. The CDR3 region has the DNA TGCGCCAGCAGTCGAAGCAGAGGTGACACTGAAGCTTTCTTT. It encodes CASSRSRGDTEAFF.